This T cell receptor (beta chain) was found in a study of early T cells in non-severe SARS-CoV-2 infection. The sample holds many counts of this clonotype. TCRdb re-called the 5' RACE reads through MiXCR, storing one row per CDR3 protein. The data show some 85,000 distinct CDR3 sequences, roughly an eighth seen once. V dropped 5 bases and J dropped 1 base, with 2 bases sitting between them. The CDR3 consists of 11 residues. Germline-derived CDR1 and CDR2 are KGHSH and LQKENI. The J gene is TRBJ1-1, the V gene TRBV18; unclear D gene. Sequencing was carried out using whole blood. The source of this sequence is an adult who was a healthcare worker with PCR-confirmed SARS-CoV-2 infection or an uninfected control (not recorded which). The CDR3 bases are TGTGCCAGCTCAGCGAACACTGAAGCTTTCTTT. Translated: CASSANTEAFF.